This is a list of T cell receptor beta chains from one sample in a study of CD8+CD57+ T cells in acquired aplastic anemia. TCRdb used MiXCR to reprocess the reads, holding one entry per CDR3 protein. In the table there are roughly 130,000 distinct CDR3 sequences, around 48% of which are singletons. Sequencing was done on a sample of sorted CD4+, CD8+, or CD8+CD57+ T cells (not recorded which) from PBMCs. The receptors originated from a human donor in good health, serving as a control. CDR3s leave out the opening cysteine and the closing phenylalanine or tryptophan.

V gene: TRBV11-1
CDR3 protein: ASSIRTGTGNLNYGYT

V gene: TRBV10-3
CDR3 protein: AISGDSVYEQY

V gene: TRBV12-3/TRBV12-4
CDR3 protein: ASSLQGDTYGYA

V gene: TRBV6-5
CDR3 protein: ASSYSTGQNGELF

V gene: TRBV6-2/TRBV6-3
CDR3 protein: ASSPRQVAREAF

V gene: TRBV5-5
CDR3 protein: ASSFGGRPLNEKLF

V gene: TRBV6-1
CDR3 protein: ASSETVGDSNQPQH

V gene: TRBV5-8
CDR3 protein: ASSLETGGAWEQY

V gene: TRBV20-1
CDR3 protein: GADPRVEGTQY

V gene: TRBV6-2/TRBV6-3
CDR3 protein: ASRDEGEAF

V gene: TRBV2
CDR3 protein: ASRSGGEIEQF

V gene: TRBV7-9
CDR3 protein: ASSVSGNTEAF

V gene: TRBV29-1
CDR3 protein: SVARRGNSQGYT

V gene: TRBV19
CDR3 protein: ASSREAGLYNEQF

V gene: TRBV10-3
CDR3 protein: AISLTGVGDGYT

V gene: TRBV15
CDR3 protein: ATSRPPGTGVTEAF

V gene: TRBV7-2
CDR3 protein: ASSRQGNGQF

V gene: TRBV24-1
CDR3 protein: ATSDLNNNEQF

V gene: TRBV7-2
CDR3 protein: ASSLGLASHEQY

V gene: TRBV12-3/TRBV12-4
CDR3 protein: ASRSGQGGNQPQH

V gene: TRBV7-4
CDR3 protein: ASSPHSSSYEQY

V gene: TRBV20-1
CDR3 protein: SASPPYNYGYT

V gene: TRBV19
CDR3 protein: ASNHGAPAYNEQF

V gene: TRBV20-1
CDR3 protein: SVRQGGNSNQPQH

V gene: TRBV6-1
CDR3 protein: ASSERGAHNEKLF

V gene: TRBV15
CDR3 protein: ATSRGLGQGGLEQY

V gene: TRBV9
CDR3 protein: ASGPSGEQY

V gene: TRBV4-1
CDR3 protein: ASSQDRAGAGSTGELF

V gene: TRBV11-3
CDR3 protein: ASSLDLGRGEKLF

V gene: TRBV20-1
CDR3 protein: SFRAGVVSPLH

V gene: TRBV27
CDR3 protein: ASSSRGRPPYEQY

V gene: TRBV15
CDR3 protein: ATSRPSGTDGYT

V gene: TRBV3-1
CDR3 protein: ASSHWAGGKNIQY

V gene: TRBV11-2
CDR3 protein: ASTGQGTPSTDTQY

V gene: TRBV7-7
CDR3 protein: ASSSGQGTGELF

V gene: TRBV7-3
CDR3 protein: ASSPQRVSYNEQF

V gene: TRBV11-2
CDR3 protein: ASSLEGRRTDTQY

V gene: TRBV3-1
CDR3 protein: ASSQEGLLRTGAF

V gene: TRBV2
CDR3 protein: ASSEQGPVEGF

V gene: TRBV2
CDR3 protein: ASSPLQPTDTQY

V gene: TRBV7-9
CDR3 protein: ASSLGAGAQPQH

V gene: TRBV25-1
CDR3 protein: ASSGGTGANVLT

V gene: TRBV2
CDR3 protein: ASGQGEGTEAF

V gene: TRBV6-5
CDR3 protein: ASRSGPGIYEQY

V gene: TRBV10-3
CDR3 protein: AISESGRNTEAF